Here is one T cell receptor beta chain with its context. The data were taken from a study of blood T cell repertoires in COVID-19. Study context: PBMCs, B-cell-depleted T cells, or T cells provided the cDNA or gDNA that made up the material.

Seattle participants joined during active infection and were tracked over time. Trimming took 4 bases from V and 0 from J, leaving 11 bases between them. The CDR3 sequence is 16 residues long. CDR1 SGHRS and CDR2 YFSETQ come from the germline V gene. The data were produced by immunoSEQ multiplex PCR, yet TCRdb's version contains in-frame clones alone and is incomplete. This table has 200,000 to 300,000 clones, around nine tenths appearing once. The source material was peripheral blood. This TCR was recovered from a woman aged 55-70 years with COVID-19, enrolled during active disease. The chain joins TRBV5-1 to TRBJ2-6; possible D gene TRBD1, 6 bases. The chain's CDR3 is CASSQGQSSGANVLTF. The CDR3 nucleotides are TGCGCCAGCAGCCAAGGACAGAGCTCTGGGGCCAACGTCCTGACTTTC.